This TCR beta chain was documented in a study of blood T cells in healthy people across ages (dated by TCRdb to about 2015). Looking at the study overall: Template switching captured roughly one uniquely barcoded TCR beta cDNA molecule per two T cells in model experiments. To track age-related changes in TCR beta repertoire diversity, the study relied on deep sequencing normalized with unique cDNA molecular identifiers. To avoid experimental bias, donors of different ages were distributed randomly across sequencing lanes. The donors were divided into four age groups: young (average around 17 years), middle-aged (about 40), aged (62) and long-lived (nearly 85). The study analyzed two additional independent replicas of 1 million unique cDNA reads from the same blood draw for two donors, one aged 18 to 29 and one aged 80 or older.

On this clonotype itself: What this receptor recognizes is not known. No qualities accompany the bases; no much larger clone lies one base away.

Study-wide conclusions, independent of this receptor: Observed TCR beta diversity per million T cells fell roughly linearly with age, and a significant reduction was already apparent by age about 43. Since profiling was done on bulk unsorted PBMCs, naive and antigen-experienced compartments could not be conclusively compared. The CMV infection status of donors was not known, potentially confounding age-related changes in expanded clonotypes. Estimates of total diversity based on one million sequenced T cells were regarded as lower bounds and as underestimates. Compared with the aged group, the long-lived group had more naive CD4+ T cells, fewer expanded clones and increased TCR diversity, a pattern suggesting age selection. The percentage of naive T cells measured by flow cytometry correlated strongly with observed TCR beta diversity.

Receptor amplification or capture employed 5' RACE. TCRdb shows the sequencer as Illumina HiSeq 2500. A second PCR of roughly 6 to 12 cycles was performed with a sample-barcoded 5' primer and a J-beta primer mix. A template-switch 5' adaptor carrying 12 random nucleotides introduced a unique molecular identifier onto each TCR beta cDNA molecule. At least 2.5 million CDR3-containing paired-end reads were obtained from each sample. The Mint cDNA synthesis kit, primed by a TRBC-specific oligonucleotide, was used to synthesize first-strand cDNA from all RNA. Following uracil-DNA glycosylase treatment, a first 18-cycle PCR with universal primers M1SS and BC2_uni_R was performed on all cDNA. On the authors' methods: For normalization, 1 million high-quality reads were randomly selected from each sample, with every read carrying a distinct molecular identifier. Instead of being binned into consensus sequences, reads that shared molecular identifiers were thrown out. MiTCR, run with a Q25 quality threshold and the strictest error-elimination algorithm, handled CDR3 identification, clonotype clustering and error correction. A nonparametric unseen species model using Euler transformation provided a lower-bound estimate of total TCR beta diversity. The public reads were reprocessed in TCRdb via fastp at Q25 and MiXCR, keeping in-frame beta chains. Under each unique CDR3 protein, matching rows form one entry showing the most common genes and DNA. The V and J calls come from TCRdb's annotation, not from the publication. A total of about 1 million distinct CDR3 sequences appear in this sample, 40% to 55% of them only once. The ten top clones hold about 19% of the sample.

Donors were around 37 systemically healthy Caucasian individuals from Russia aged roughly 6 to 90 years. Approximately 10 milliliters of peripheral blood were collected from each donor into EDTA-treated Vacutainer tubes. Ficoll-Paque density-gradient centrifugation was used to isolate PBMCs, with at least 6.5 million obtained per sample. Total RNA, at least 5 micrograms per sample, was extracted from PBMCs with Trizol reagent. For every donor, an aliquot of PBMCs went through flow cytometry to measure the percentages of naive CD45RAhigh/CD27high T cells. The sample consisted of blood. This sequence originates from a woman between 55 and 75 years old in good health.

The CDR3 sequence is CASELAEGETQYF. At the DNA level, the sequence is TGTGCCAGCGAACTAGCGGAAGGGGAGACCCAGTACTTC. This receptor chain uses TRBV2 and TRBJ2-7; 8 junctional bases match TRBD2. The DNA end is a closer match to TRBJ2-5, so the J assignment may be wrong. The CDR3 numbers 13 residues from cysteine through phenylalanine. Of all the DNA, just the CDR3 is kept, 39 bases in frame from base 1. The germline V gene encodes CDR1 SNHLY and CDR2 FYNNEI.